What follows are 8 T cell receptor beta chains derived from one specimen sequenced in a study of blood T cell repertoires in COVID-19 (dated by TCRdb to 2018 to 2020). The library was produced with the immunoSEQ multiplex PCR assay. TCRdb obtained this table from immuneACCESS and retained in-frame rearrangements with V and J assigned. These tables miss some clones; where compared with another copy, unresolved V genes account for less than half of the shortfall, and the remainder is unexplained. The sample table shows about 210,000 clones, and around 81% are seen once. Of the sample, 8% to 9.5% falls within the top ten clones. Sequenced input: PBMCs or T cells enriched from blood (not recorded which). Every receptor here comes from a woman between 50 and 59 years old with acute COVID-19.

This clone has more than one count but fewer than ten. This chain links TRBV5-4 with TRBJ2-2; 8 bases align to TRBD1. Germline lookup yields CDR1 SGHNT and CDR2 YYREEE (reference sequence). The CDR3 covers 16 residues. The trim removed 2 bases at V and 0 bases at J, leaving 3 bases unmatched. CDR3: CASSFGQGSNTGELFF. The CDR3 DNA sequence: TGTGCCAGCAGCTTTGGACAGGGTTCGAACACCGGGGAGCTGTTTTTT.

The chain joins TRBV7-3 to TRBJ1-2; 9 bases map to TRBD1. The ends lost 6 bases at V and 2 bases at J; junction bases unmatched: 4. In germline, CDR1 is SGHTA, CDR2 FQGTGA. This CDR3 spans 14 amino acids. The CDR3 region is CASSFGTGNYGYTF. DNA for the CDR3: TGTGCCAGCAGTTTTGGGACAGGGAACTATGGCTACACCTTC.

The gene calls are TRBV18 and TRBJ1-4, with 8 bases matching TRBD1. CDR3 length: 17 residues. V was pared by 3 bases and J by 7 bases, with 13 bases of the junction left unmatched. Germline assignment: CDR1 KGHSH and CDR2 LQKENI. CDR3 loop: CASSPLGPGQGGEKLFF. The DNA for the CDR3 is TGTGCCAGCTCACCGTTGGGGCCCGGACAGGGTGGTGAAAAACTGTTTTTT. Full variable domain (missing parts from reference TRBV18 and TRBJ1-4): NAGVMQNPRHLVRRRGQEARLRCSPMKGHSHVYWYRQLPEEGLKFMVYLQKENIIDESGMPKERFSAEFPKEGPSILRIQQVVRGDSAAYFCASSPLGPGQGGEKLFFGSGTQLSVL.

The chain joins TRBV19 to TRBJ1-5; 9 bases match TRBD1. The V segment lost 2 bases and the J segment 4 bases; nucleotides outside the gene matches: 15. The CDR3 runs to 19 residues. CDR1 is LNHDA and CDR2 is SQIVND in the germline V gene (reference sequence). The CDR3 sequence: CASSIFQGPGTGINQPQHF. The CDR3 nucleotides are TGTGCCAGTAGTATATTTCAAGGGCCCGGGACAGGGATTAATCAGCCCCAGCATTTT.

The rearrangement joins TRBV7-3 to TRBJ2-2; 9 bases fit TRBD1. The V gene's germline CDR1 is SGHTA and CDR2 FQGTGA. The CDR3 contains 15 residues. J gave up 2 bases and V 6 bases, and 4 bases lay outside the gene matches. CDR3 sequence reads: CASRPGQGNTGELFF. CDR3 DNA: TGTGCCAGCAGGCCGGGACAGGGAAACACCGGGGAGCTGTTTTTT.

The CDR3 DNA reads TGTGCCAGCAGTGGTTCGACAAGGCTCTTCAATGAGCAGTTCTTC. Protein: CASSGSTRLFNEQFF. The chain links TRBV25-1 to TRBJ2-1; D gene ambiguous. The CDR3 has 15 amino acids. The germline V and J ends were trimmed by 4 bases and 6 bases, with 16 bases remaining between them. The germline gives CDR1 MGHDK, CDR2 SYGVNS. Full variable domain (rest looked up from reference TRBV25-1 and TRBJ2-1): EADIYQTPRYLVIGTGKKITLECSQTMGHDKMYWYQQDPGMELHLIHYSYGVNSTEKGDLSSESTVSRIRTEHFPLTLESARPSHTSQYLCASSGSTRLFNEQFFGPGTRLTVL.

This clone came up once. The genes are TRBV7-2 and TRBJ2-3, with D maybe TRBD2 (5 bases). The V end was cut by 4 bases, the J end by 2 bases, with 13 bases between. The CDR3 spans 15 residues. Looked up from germline, CDR1 is SGHTA and CDR2 is FQGNSA. DNA for the CDR3: TGTGCCAGCAGCTCACCCGCGGGCAACACAGATACGCAGTATTTT. This translates into CASSSPAGNTDTQYF.

J is TRBJ2-7 and V is TRBV6-2 or TRBV6-3; D gene unclear. Trimming stripped 4 bases from V and 3 bases from J, with 19 bases between. The CDR3 has 16 amino acids. From germline, CDR1 is MNHEY and CDR2 SVGEGT. The CDR3 protein is CASSSLNSLTFYEQYF. The CDR3 DNA reads TGTGCCAGCAGTTCACTCAACAGCCTAACGTTCTACGAGCAGTACTTC.